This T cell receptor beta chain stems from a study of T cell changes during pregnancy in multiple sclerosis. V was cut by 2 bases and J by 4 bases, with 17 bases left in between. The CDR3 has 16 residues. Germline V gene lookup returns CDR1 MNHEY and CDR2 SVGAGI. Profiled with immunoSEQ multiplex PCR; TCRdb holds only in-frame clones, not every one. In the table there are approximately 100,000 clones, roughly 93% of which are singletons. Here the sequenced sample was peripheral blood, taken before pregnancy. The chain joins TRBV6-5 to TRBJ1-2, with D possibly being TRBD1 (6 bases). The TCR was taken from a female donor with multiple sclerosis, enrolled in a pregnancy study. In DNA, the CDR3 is TGTGCCAGCAGTTACGGATTGTCCCAGGGGATCTATGGCTACACCTTC. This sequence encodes CASSYGLSQGIYGYTF.